This T cell receptor (beta chain) was documented in a study of cytomegalovirus exposure and HLA in healthy donors. The primer mix had 60 Vbeta and 13 Jbeta primers. Sequencing was performed with immunoSEQ multiplex PCR; in TCRdb, only in-frame clones are kept and a portion is missing. This table holds about 50,000 clones, roughly 80% found once. A note on this clone: The antigen remains unidentified.

Study results and caveats: Per published accounts, TCR beta sequences correctly predicted the HLA-A and HLA-B alleles of most subjects.

The trim removed 3 bases at V and 1 base at J, leaving 2 bases unmatched. The CDR3 extends over 15 amino acids. The germline V gene has CDR1 MDHEN and CDR2 SYDVKM. The specimen was PBMCs. This chain links TRBV28 with TRBJ2-2; 7 bases map to TRBD2. The clonotype was recovered from a man younger than 45 in good health and CMV-seropositive. CDR3 nucleotide sequence: TGTGCCAGCAGTTTGAGCGGGAAGAACACCGGGGAGCTGTTTTTT. This gives the protein CASSLSGKNTGELFF.